This TCR beta chain is from a study of control samples from healthy donors and cancer patients. The data were produced by immunoSEQ multiplex PCR, yet TCRdb's version contains in-frame clones alone and is incomplete. Among 70,000 to 80,000 clones, 80% to 90% were seen once, and the ten largest hold roughly 2%. The CDR3 is 18 residues long. V gave up 0 bases and J gave up 3 bases; unmatched junction bases: 7. Germline-derived CDR1 and CDR2 are LGHNT and FRNRAP. The chain uses TRBV12-5 and TRBJ2-1; 11 bases line up with TRBD2. The clonotype originates from a woman aged 55-69 years with head and neck cancer. The specimen was PBMCs. The CDR3 loop reads CASGLVLAGEAVYNEQFF. CDR3 DNA: TGTGCTAGTGGTTTGGTACTAGCGGGAGAAGCCGTCTACAATGAGCAGTTCTTC.